What follows are 31 T cell receptor beta chains derived from one specimen sequenced in a study of metastatic and nonmetastatic thyroid tumors. TCRdb re-analyzed the PCR reads using MiXCR. Of about 35,000 clones in the sample, 29% were seen once. There were no patients who had received any treatment before thyroid surgery. Sequenced input: blood. The receptors come from a female donor with papillary thyroid cancer or a benign thyroid nodule (not recorded which). Some clones in this sample may be carry-over from other donors' samples.

About this clone: A much more abundant neighbour one base away suggests this may be a read error. V usage is TRBV5-5 and J usage is TRBJ2-5; 10 nucleotides agree with TRBD1. V gave up 6 bases and J gave up 4 bases; unmatched junction bases: 15. Germline V gene sequence: CDR1 SGHKS, CDR2 YYEKEE (reference sequence). This CDR3 spans 17 amino acids. CDR3 sequence reads: CASIQSPGQGVGETQYF. CDR3 in DNA: TGTGCCAGCATCCAATCTCCCGGACAGGGGGTGGGAGAGACCCAGTACTTC.

The rearrangement links TRBV18 to TRBJ1-5; D is unclear. This CDR3 comprises 15 residues. Germline V gives CDR1 KGHSH, CDR2 LQKENI. The V and J ends lost 0 bases and 6 bases respectively, with 12 bases between them. The CDR3 reads CASSPPFGDGQPQHF. CDR3 sequence (DNA): TGTGCCAGCTCACCACCCTTCGGGGATGGTCAGCCCCAGCATTTT.

This clone was observed at least ten times. The J gene is TRBJ2-7, the V gene TRBV7-9, with no clear D. The germline gives CDR1 SEHNR, CDR2 FQNEAQ (reference sequence). V gave up 4 bases and J gave up 1 base, with 14 bases separating them. The CDR3 loop spans 15 amino acids. This CDR3 is CASSSDKQVSYEQYF. The CDR3 nucleotides read TGTGCCAGCAGCTCCGACAAGCAGGTTTCCTACGAGCAGTACTTC.

The J gene is TRBJ1-3, the V gene TRBV30; the D is unclear. The CDR3 is 12 amino acids. CDR1 is GTSNPN, CDR2 SVGIG, per germline (reference sequence). Trimming removed 4 bases from V and 4 bases from J, with 8 bases in between. The CDR3 sequence is CAWTLGGNTIYF. The CDR3 DNA reads TGTGCCTGGACCCTGGGAGGAAACACCATATATTTT.

CDR3 amino acids: CASSARQDGNTGELFF. As DNA, the CDR3 is TGTGCCAGCAGTGCCCGACAGGATGGGAACACCGGGGAGCTGTTTTTT. This chain uses TRBV6-1 with TRBJ2-2; a weak D match, TRBD1 (6 bases). The V gene lost 4 bases and the J gene lost 1 base, with 13 bases spanning the gap. Germline-derived CDR1 and CDR2 are MNHNS and SASEGT. The CDR3 extends over 16 amino acids.

The chain employs TRBV5-1 and TRBJ1-2; 9 bases align to TRBD1. The germline CDR1 and CDR2 sequences are SGHRS and YFSETQ. This CDR3 comprises 13 residues. V lost 4 bases and J lost 8; bases outside the gene matches: 6. Written as DNA, the CDR3 is TGCGCCAGCAGCAGGGACAGGGTAGGCGGCTACACCTTC. Translating it yields CASSRDRVGGYTF.

The gene calls are TRBV4-2 and TRBJ1-2; D perhaps matches TRBD1 (5 bases). Trimming took 4 bases from V and 8 from J, leaving 14 bases between them. This CDR3 has 13 amino acids. Germline CDR1 is LGHNA and CDR2 is YNFKEQ. This chain's CDR3 is CASSPPGPGGYTF. The CDR3 coding sequence is TGTGCCAGCAGCCCTCCAGGGCCGGGCGGCTACACCTTC.

This clone was seen repeatedly, ten times or more. V is TRBV19 and J is TRBJ2-3; 8 nucleotides line up with TRBD1. Germline assignment: CDR1 LNHDA and CDR2 SQIVND (reference sequence). V trimming: 5 bases; J trimming: 2 bases; junction bases outside the gene matches: 9. The CDR3 sequence is 16 residues long. The CDR3 nucleotides read TGTGCCAGTAGTGCCCCGTGGACAGGGCTCACAGATACGCAGTATTTT. Residues: CASSAPWTGLTDTQYF.

Here the CDR3 reads CASSLGLEKLFF. CDR3 sequence (DNA): TGTGCCAGCAGCTTGGGACTCGAAAAACTGTTTTTT. This rearrangement joins TRBV5-5 to TRBJ1-4, with unresolved D. The length of the CDR3 is 12 residues. The V end lost 0 bases, the J end lost 8 bases, and 5 bases lay between the germline ends. CDR1 SGHKS and CDR2 YYEKEE come from the germline V gene (reference sequence).

There are many counts of this clone. Other DNA sequences within the sample encode an identical CDR3. The chain carries TRBV11-2 and TRBJ2-3; the D gene could be TRBD1 or TRBD2 (5 bases each). The CDR3 loop spans 17 amino acids. V was cut by 5 bases and J by 0 bases, with 18 bases left in between. CDR1 and CDR2 (germline): SGHAT, FQNNGV. The CDR3, as DNA: TGTGCCAGCAGCCGGGGCGTAGGGGCGGAGAGCACAGATACGCAGTATTTT. This translates into CASSRGVGAESTDTQYF.

This chain uses TRBV18 with TRBJ2-7, with a possible D match to TRBD2 (6 bases). The CDR3 sequence is 16 residues long. V was trimmed by 6 bases and J by 4 bases, leaving 22 bases between them. Germline V gives CDR1 KGHSH, CDR2 LQKENI. In DNA form, the CDR3 reads TGTGCCAGCTCCCCTATACCTCGGGAGATGAGGTACGAGCAGTACTTC. Its protein is CASSPIPREMRYEQYF.

Only a few counts were recorded for this clone. The J gene is TRBJ2-1, the V gene TRBV10-1, with a weak D call TRBD2 (5 bases). Trimming pared 2 bases from V and 4 bases from J, leaving 9 bases between. The CDR3 sequence is 14 residues long. Germline assignment: CDR1 WNHNN and CDR2 SYGVQD (reference sequence). The CDR3 coding sequence is TGCGCCAGCAGTGAGAGCGGTCCTTACAATGAGCAGTTCTTC. Its protein product is CASSESGPYNEQFF.

This clone was counted between two and nine times. The rearrangement joins TRBV12-3 or TRBV12-4 to TRBJ1-6, with D perhaps matching TRBD1 (6 bases). V shed 5 bases and J shed 9 bases, with 14 bases lying between them. This CDR3 has 14 amino acids. The DNA for the CDR3 is TGTGCCAGCAGTACAATACAGGGCTGTTCACCCCTCCACTTT. Its translation: CASSTIQGCSPLHF.

In its sample, this clone ranks as medium-sized (0.01 to 0.1%). The V and J genes are TRBV11-2 and TRBJ1-2; TRBD1 aligns across 9 bases. CDR1 is SGHAT, CDR2 FQNNGV, per germline. This CDR3 has 14 residues. V lost 5 bases to trimming and J lost 2 bases; unmatched junction nucleotides: 3. CDR3 amino acids: CASSAGTGNYGYTF. The DNA for the CDR3 is TGTGCCAGCAGCGCCGGGACAGGGAACTATGGCTACACCTTC.

The chain combines TRBV12-5 with TRBJ2-7; 8 nucleotides agree with TRBD1. The germline V gene encodes CDR1 LGHNT and CDR2 FRNRAP. The CDR3 spans 16 residues. The junction had 22 bases not matched to a gene; V was cut back by 10 bases and J by 8 bases. CDR3 DNA sequence: TGTGCTACAGGTTTGGGAACAGGGGGGAAAGGAGGCCAGCAGTACTTC. Translated: CATGLGTGGKGGQQYF.

Comment on this clone: Just one base apart from a much larger clone, this may be a read error. Different DNA sequences within this sample yield the same CDR3. This chain links TRBV9 with TRBJ2-3; 7 bases line up with TRBD2. The CDR3 length is 14 residues. CDR1 is SGDLS, CDR2 YYNGEE, per germline. V trimming: 6 bases; J trimming: 3 bases; junction bases outside the gene matches: 7. The CDR3 DNA is TGTGCCAGCAATTCGGGCGGGAGTACAGATACGCAGTATTTT. As protein: CASNSGGSTDTQYF.

This clone showed up many times. One base away lies a much larger clone, so this may be a sequencing read error. The chain links TRBV20-1 to TRBJ2-6, with a possible D match to TRBD2 (5 bases). CDR3 length equals 12 residues. The V gene's germline CDR1 is DFQATT and CDR2 SNEGSKA (reference sequence). The CDR3 DNA reads TGCAGTGCTCTAGCTGGGACCAACGTCCTGACTTTC. It specifies CSALAGTNVLTF.

This clone was seen ten or more times. The chain carries TRBV24-1 and TRBJ2-1; the D gene is possibly TRBD1 (6 bases). The V end was cut by 3 bases, the J end by 10 bases, with 12 bases between. The CDR3 extends over 13 amino acids. CDR1 and CDR2 from the germline V gene are KGHDR and SFDVKD. The chain's CDR3 is CATSDHGTWEQFF. CDR3 coding DNA: TGTGCCACCAGTGATCATGGGACATGGGAGCAGTTCTTC.

This clone was counted only a few times. V is TRBV6-1 and J is TRBJ2-4; tentatively, D is TRBD1 (5 bases). The CDR3 totals 14 residues. Germline CDR1 reads MNHNS; CDR2 reads SASEGT. Trimming pared 3 bases from V and 9 bases from J, leaving 15 bases between. CDR3 protein: CASSDGQGQSIQYF. For the CDR3, the DNA is TGTGCCAGCAGTGACGGACAAGGTCAAAGCATTCAGTACTTC.

This clone appeared many times. The J gene is TRBJ1-5, the V gene TRBV12-3 or TRBV12-4, with D perhaps TRBD1 (5 bases). CDR3 length equals 14 residues. V lost 3 bases, J lost 4 bases, and 10 bases lay in between. The CDR3: CASSLKGSNQPQHF. CDR3 DNA sequence: TGTGCCAGCAGTTTGAAGGGGTCAAATCAGCCCCAGCATTTT.

The gene calls are TRBV5-1 and TRBJ2-1; 7 nucleotides match TRBD1. V trimming: 0 bases; J trimming: 6 bases; junction bases outside the gene matches: 6. CDR1 SGHRS and CDR2 YFSETQ come from the germline V gene. The CDR3 is made up of 15 amino acids. The CDR3 sequence: CASSLDSTGVNEQFF. The CDR3 DNA follows: TGCGCCAGCAGCTTGGACTCAACAGGGGTCAATGAGCAGTTCTTC.

This clone has at least ten counts. This chain links TRBV6-1 with TRBJ1-5; no clear D. V was shortened by 6 bases and J by 0 bases, with 9 bases between the two germline ends. The CDR3 consists of 14 residues. Germline V CDR1 and CDR2: MNHNS, SASEGT. CDR3 in DNA: TGTGCCAGCAGCGCTGCCTATAGCAATCAGCCCCAGCATTTT. Residues: CASSAAYSNQPQHF.

This clone was observed at least ten times. This chain joins TRBV10-1 and TRBJ2-3; D possibly matches TRBD1 or TRBD2 (5 bases each). This CDR3 region has 16 residues. The germline CDR1 and CDR2 sequences are WNHNN and SYGVQD (reference sequence). With 0 bases removed from V and 4 bases from J, the gap between germline ends came to 14 bases. CDR3 DNA: TGCGCCAGCAGTGAGTCCGAGTTACTGGGGGCAGATACGCAGTATTTT. It yields the protein CASSESELLGADTQYF.

In this sample, this clone is medium-sized. The chain combines TRBV6-5 with TRBJ2-7; TRBD2 matches 9 bases. This CDR3 comprises 18 residues. CDR1 and CDR2 from the germline V gene are MNHEY and SVGAGI. J gave up 4 bases and V 2 bases, and 15 bases lay outside the gene matches. As DNA, the CDR3 is TGTGCCAGCAGTTACCGGCCCTCGGATAAGCGGGAGGCATACGAGCAGTACTTC. It codes for CASSYRPSDKREAYEQYF.

For this clone: One junction end does not reproduce the germline sequence, and a read error may be involved. The chain is built from TRBV12-3 or TRBV12-4 and TRBJ2-3; 7 bases match TRBD2. This CDR3 contains 15 residues. In DNA form, the CDR3 reads TGTGCCAGCAGGTTGAAGGGACTACCCACAGATACGCAGAATTTT. This codes for CASRLKGLPTDTQNF.

This clone was observed many times. Since a much larger clone is just one base distant, this may be a read error. This chain links TRBV6-4 with TRBJ2-7; D is perhaps TRBD2 (6 bases). V was pared by 7 bases and J by 2 bases, with 15 bases between. The CDR3 spans 14 residues. Germline V lookup: CDR1 MRHNA, CDR2 SNTAGT. The CDR3 loop reads CASIPTGEAYEQYF. CDR3 nucleotide sequence: TGTGCCAGCATCCCCACGGGGGAGGCCTACGAGCAGTACTTC.

Turning to this clone: The germline gene is not matched at one end of the junction; a read error may be the cause. The rearrangement joins TRBV20-1 to TRBJ2-7, with D possibly TRBD2 on 5 matching bases. Per the germline V gene, CDR1 is DFQATT and CDR2 is SNEGSKA (reference sequence). This CDR3 comprises 12 residues. The DNA for the CDR3 is TGCAGTGCTATTTTAGAGGGCTGGGAGCAGTGCTTC. Protein product: CSAILEGWEQCF.

The chain links TRBV3-1 to TRBJ1-2, with TRBD1 matching 8 bases. The CDR3 runs to 13 residues. The V and J ends lost 4 bases and 4 bases, in that order; junction bases with no gene match: 2. Germline V CDR1 and CDR2: LGHDT, YNNKEL (reference sequence). CDR3 bases: TGTGCCAGCAGCCCCCAGGGGGCCTATGGCTACACCTTC. Residues: CASSPQGAYGYTF.

This clone was recorded at least ten times. The chain is built from TRBV6-6 and TRBJ1-1; the D gene is possibly TRBD1 (5 bases). Between the trimmed V and J ends, which lost 0 bases and 6 bases, there was a span of 8 bases. This CDR3 region has 13 residues. Germline V gene sequence: CDR1 MNHNY, CDR2 SVGAGI (reference sequence). The CDR3 region is CASSYSGGSEAFF. For the CDR3, the DNA is TGTGCCAGCAGTTACTCTGGGGGTTCTGAAGCTTTCTTT.

This chain uses TRBV6-1 with TRBJ1-3; D is unclear. V lost 6 bases and J 2 bases, leaving 14 bases between the germline ends. The germline CDR1 and CDR2 sequences are MNHNS and SASEGT. This CDR3 comprises 15 residues. The CDR3 spells CASSQGPSTGNTIYF. CDR3 bases: TGTGCCAGCAGCCAAGGGCCTTCAACTGGAAACACCATATATTTT.

This clone was counted many times. The chain uses TRBV3-1 and TRBJ2-5; TRBD2 might be the D (6 bases). This CDR3 is built from 16 residues. Trimming pared 2 bases from V and 0 bases from J, leaving 13 bases between. The germline V gene encodes CDR1 LGHDT and CDR2 YNNKEL (reference sequence). In DNA form, the CDR3 reads TGTGCCAGCAGCCAACGCTATAGCGGCCACCAAGAGACCCAGTACTTC. This translates into CASSQRYSGHQETQYF.